The rows below give T cell receptor beta chains drawn from one sample of a study of STAT5B mutations in CD4+ large granular lymphocyte leukemia. Method: immunoSEQ multiplex PCR; TCRdb's copy keeps in-frame clones and lacks some. This table has under 35,000 clones, more than 65% appearing once. Sequenced sample: CD4+ T cells from blood buffy coats. The receptors stem from a human donor in good health. CDR3s include the opening cysteine and the closing phenylalanine or tryptophan. The order of the fields is V gene, J gene, CDR3 protein.

V gene: TRBV18
J gene: TRBJ1-1
CDR3 protein: CASSRRGSGNTEAFF

V gene: TRBV27
J gene: TRBJ1-1
CDR3 protein: CASSFRGGTEAFF

V gene: TRBV30
J gene: TRBJ2-5
CDR3 protein: CAWSGTSGWTQYF

V gene: TRBV7-6
J gene: TRBJ2-1
CDR3 protein: CASSLATSGNEQFF

V gene: TRBV6-1
J gene: TRBJ2-1
CDR3 protein: CASRGSSYNEQFF

V gene: TRBV30
J gene: TRBJ2-7
CDR3 protein: CAWSFDSPYEQYF

V gene: TRBV10-2
J gene: TRBJ1-2
CDR3 protein: CASSEYGSTYGYTF

V gene: TRBV25-1
J gene: TRBJ1-1
CDR3 protein: CASSVSAIDTEAFF

V gene: TRBV9
J gene: TRBJ1-4
CDR3 protein: CASSTRQGQKLFF

V gene: TRBV11-2
J gene: TRBJ1-2
CDR3 protein: CASSETDRGGYTF

V gene: TRBV7-9
J gene: TRBJ2-7
CDR3 protein: CASSSGQAHEQYF

V gene: TRBV9
J gene: TRBJ2-7
CDR3 protein: CASSVGTARTSYEQYF

V gene: TRBV5-4
J gene: TRBJ1-1
CDR3 protein: CASSLAGDRTEAFF

V gene: TRBV7-8
J gene: TRBJ1-2
CDR3 protein: CASSIPGTGGIGYTF

V gene: TRBV19
J gene: TRBJ1-1
CDR3 protein: CASSDRTVNTEAFF

V gene: TRBV5-1
J gene: TRBJ2-3
CDR3 protein: CASSWRLAGSTDTQYF

V gene: TRBV15
J gene: TRBJ1-6
CDR3 protein: CATSRVGRTGFNSPLHF

V gene: TRBV10-2
J gene: TRBJ1-2
CDR3 protein: CASSGLNYGYTF

V gene: TRBV29-1
J gene: TRBJ1-1
CDR3 protein: CSVSANRVTEAFF

V gene: TRBV5-6
J gene: TRBJ2-1
CDR3 protein: CASSIYRWNEQFF

V gene: TRBV5-1
J gene: TRBJ2-3
CDR3 protein: CASSLEASGSLRTDTQYF

V gene: TRBV6-5
J gene: TRBJ2-2
CDR3 protein: CASRRSQHGGGELFF

V gene: TRBV30
J gene: TRBJ2-1
CDR3 protein: CAWSSLDEQFF

V gene: TRBV5-4
J gene: TRBJ1-2
CDR3 protein: CASSLDGNYGYTF

V gene: TRBV25-1
J gene: TRBJ1-2
CDR3 protein: CASSVSIGANYGYTF

V gene: TRBV13
J gene: TRBJ2-7
CDR3 protein: CASSLSGTGSYEQYF

V gene: TRBV7-8
J gene: TRBJ1-1
CDR3 protein: CASSFIRNTEAFF

V gene: TRBV9
J gene: TRBJ2-1
CDR3 protein: CASSPRVWGSNEQFF

V gene: TRBV4-2
J gene: TRBJ1-6
CDR3 protein: CASSQPTGGAPLHF

V gene: TRBV5-6
J gene: TRBJ2-3
CDR3 protein: CASSLLLSQGIGTQYF

V gene: TRBV5-1
J gene: TRBJ1-1
CDR3 protein: CASRPPGQGALNTEAFF

V gene: TRBV6-5
J gene: TRBJ1-1
CDR3 protein: CASSYRRQAPEAFF

V gene: TRBV6-6
J gene: TRBJ1-3
CDR3 protein: CASVGARGNTIYF

V gene: TRBV4-3
J gene: TRBJ1-6
CDR3 protein: CASSQDMASSPLHF

V gene: TRBV19
J gene: TRBJ1-5
CDR3 protein: CASSIGGTGQLSADF

V gene: TRBV10-1
J gene: TRBJ2-3
CDR3 protein: CASNVIAGSTDTQYF

V gene: TRBV2
J gene: TRBJ2-7
CDR3 protein: CASRGWTGGKDEQYF

V gene: TRBV19
J gene: TRBJ1-1
CDR3 protein: CASRSRGYEAFF

V gene: TRBV25-1
J gene: TRBJ2-7
CDR3 protein: CASGRSSSYEQYF

V gene: TRBV28
J gene: TRBJ2-7
CDR3 protein: CASSLTSSYEQYF

V gene: TRBV6-1
J gene: TRBJ1-6
CDR3 protein: CASSGRQGNSPLHF

V gene: TRBV4-2
J gene: TRBJ2-5
CDR3 protein: CASSLRGGGSQETQYF

V gene: TRBV2
J gene: TRBJ1-4
CDR3 protein: CASSPRGSGTNEKLFF

V gene: TRBV7-2
J gene: TRBJ2-5
CDR3 protein: CASSYGATQYF

V gene: TRBV4-2
J gene: TRBJ1-2
CDR3 protein: CASSRDRGRDGYTF

V gene: TRBV7-2
J gene: TRBJ1-6
CDR3 protein: CASSAQQGPNSPLHF

V gene: TRBV7-2
J gene: TRBJ2-7
CDR3 protein: CASMRVAGGYEQYF

V gene: TRBV7-2
J gene: TRBJ2-1
CDR3 protein: CASSPNLQAGEQFF

V gene: TRBV4-1
J gene: TRBJ2-2
CDR3 protein: CASSQEPGFGGELFF

V gene: TRBV2
J gene: TRBJ1-4
CDR3 protein: CASRPKGMPNEKLFF

V gene: TRBV4-2
J gene: TRBJ2-5
CDR3 protein: CASSAGERGGWETQYF

V gene: TRBV4-1
J gene: TRBJ2-5
CDR3 protein: CASSQGGSQETQYF

V gene: TRBV10-3
J gene: TRBJ2-5
CDR3 protein: CAISEAGLEETQYF

V gene: TRBV5-4
J gene: TRBJ2-6
CDR3 protein: CASSLGGAGANVLTF